This is a list of T cell receptor beta chains from one sample in a study of blood T cell repertoires in COVID-19. Only in-frame clones appear in the TCRdb table, and some are missing; sequencing was by immunoSEQ multiplex PCR. The data show 90,000 to 150,000 clones, around four fifths seen once. The sequencing input was peripheral blood. Receptor source: a human donor in a cohort sampled during active COVID-19. The CDR3 runs from the conserved cysteine through the conserved F or W. The D gene is left open where the match is weak. Size values are once, few and many counts, or a class for expanded clones, and some rows have none.

abundance	v_gene	d_gene	len	j_gene	CDR3nt	CDR3aa
once	TRBV28	NA	12	TRBJ1-5	TGTGCCAGCAGGGTACTGAATCAGCCCCAGCATTTT	CASRVLNQPQHF
NA	TRBV3-1/TRBV3-2	TRBD1	16	TRBJ2-3	TGTGCCAGCAGCCAAGGGGCGGGACAGGGGGCAGATACGCAGTATTTT	CASSQGAGQGADTQYF
NA	TRBV7-8	NA	16	TRBJ2-5	TGTGCCAGCAGCTTAAATACAGTGACCCACCAAGAGACCCAGTACTTC	CASSLNTVTHQETQYF
once	TRBV19	NA	14	TRBJ2-7	TGTGCCAGTAGTCCTCGGGACACCTCCTACGAGCAGTACTTC	CASSPRDTSYEQYF
once	TRBV6-6	TRBD1	14	TRBJ1-1	TGTGCCAGCAGTAACGGACAGGGGACCACTGAAGCTTTCTTT	CASSNGQGTTEAFF
NA	TRBV10-3	NA	13	TRBJ1-1	TGTGCCATCAGTGAGTCCCGGGAGGCCAGTGCTTTCTTT	CAISESREASAFF
once	TRBV15	TRBD1	16	TRBJ1-6	TGTGCCACCCCCGGGACAGGGGAACAAGACAATTCACCCCTCCACTTT	CATPGTGEQDNSPLHF
NA	TRBV12-3/TRBV12-4	NA	13	TRBJ1-2	TGTGCCAGCAGTCGGACGGACTACTATGGCTACACCTTC	CASSRTDYYGYTF
NA	TRBV3-1/TRBV3-2	NA	13	TRBJ2-7	TGTGCCAGCAGTCTCATGAGCTCCTACGAGCAGTACTTC	CASSLMSSYEQYF
NA	TRBV24-1	NA	17	TRBJ2-3	TGTGCCACCAGTGATGTACCCAGGGCGCGCCGCACAGATACGCAGTATTTT	CATSDVPRARRTDTQYF
NA	TRBV5-6	NA	17	TRBJ2-5	TGTGCCAGCAGCTTGGCACGATTTGGGGAGGCGTGGAAGACCCAGTACTTC	CASSLARFGEAWKTQYF
NA	TRBV4-2	TRBD1	16	TRBJ1-5	TGTGCCAGCAGCCGGGACAGGGCTTCCTCCAATCAGCCCCAGCATTTT	CASSRDRASSNQPQHF
NA	TRBV3-1/TRBV3-2	NA	15	TRBJ2-2	TGTGCCAGCAGCCAAGACAGGGTCGGGCCCGGGGAGCTGTTTTTT	CASSQDRVGPGELFF
many	TRBV5-4	NA	16	TRBJ2-6	TGTGCCAGCAGCTTGGGACAGCCCTCTGGGGCCAACGTCCTGACTTTC	CASSLGQPSGANVLTF
few	TRBV7-2	TRBD2	16	TRBJ2-1	TGTGCCAGCAGCTTAGGTATCCAGCGGGGGGGCAATGAGCAGTTCTTC	CASSLGIQRGGNEQFF
NA	TRBV5-1	NA	14	TRBJ2-2	TGCGCCAGCAGCCCAGGATCGAACACCGGGGAGCTGTTTTTT	CASSPGSNTGELFF
NA	TRBV3-1/TRBV3-2	NA	14	TRBJ2-5	TGTGCCAGCAGCCAATCTCAGGGGGGAGAGACCCAGTACTTC	CASSQSQGGETQYF
NA	TRBV5-1	TRBD2	19	TRBJ2-7	TGCGCCAGCAGCACTCACGCTAGCGGCCCCAATTTAAAGATTTACGAGCAGTACTTC	CASSTHASGPNLKIYEQYF
NA	TRBV10-3	TRBD2	15	TRBJ2-1	TGTGCCATCAGTGATCCCCAGCGGGGTTTCAATGAGCAGTTCTTC	CAISDPQRGFNEQFF
NA	TRBV7-9	NA	13	TRBJ1-2	TGTGCCAGCAGCATGGACAGTAACTATGGCTACACCTTC	CASSMDSNYGYTF